These 2 T cell receptor beta chains were all obtained from the same sample, sequenced in a study of CD8 T cells in Susac syndrome. An amount of RNA that ranged from about 0.45 to 1 ug was reverse transcribed with random hexamers. TCRdb fed the immunoSEQ multiplex PCR reads into MiXCR, producing one record per CDR3 protein. The sample lists 150,000 to 200,000 distinct CDR3 sequences, approximately 94% occurring once. Sequencing used CD4+ T cells from PBMCs. Source of these receptors: a human donor with multiple sclerosis.

V is TRBV27 and J is TRBJ1-2; 8 nucleotides align to TRBD1. The CDR3 runs to 13 residues. CDR1 is MNHEY, CDR2 SMNVEV, per germline (reference sequence). V dropped 7 bases and J dropped 4; count of bases not matched to a gene: 5. Here the CDR3 DNA reads TGTGCCAGCAAGGGTACAGGGGGCTATGGCTACACCTTC. This gives the protein CASKGTGGYGYTF.

The rearrangement uses TRBV24-1 and TRBJ1-1, with D possibly being TRBD1 (5 bases). The CDR3 has 11 amino acids. The germline V gene encodes CDR1 KGHDR and CDR2 SFDVKD. Trimming stripped 5 bases from V and 9 bases from J, with 9 bases between. CDR3 in DNA: TGTGCCACCAGTGGAGGGACCCAAGCTTTCTTT. Encoded protein: CATSGGTQAFF.